This T cell receptor (beta chain) comes out of a study of blood T cell repertoires in COVID-19. Study as a whole: Material from acute and convalescent COVID-19 was sourced from the United States, Italy and Spain. T cells, B-cell-depleted T cells, or PBMCs provided the cDNA or gDNA that served as material.

In the original processing: Reference gene primer amplification yielded estimated nucleated cell counts. Clones were read by immunoSEQ multiplex PCR, and TCRdb kept only the in-frame ones, dropping some. V, J and clone size reflect that table, while D and trimming were determined from the DNA. This table has roughly 160,000 clones, approximately 81% appearing once. CDR3 length: 15 amino acids. Germline loops: CDR1 SQVTM, CDR2 ANQGSEA. V trimming: 7 bases; J trimming: 3 bases; junction bases outside the gene matches: 9. The specimen sequenced was peripheral blood. The rearrangement links TRBV29-1 to TRBJ2-1; 10 nucleotides agree with TRBD2. The receptor comes from a woman older than 75 with active or convalescent COVID-19. The CDR3 region is CSGRELAGSYNEQFF. CDR3 bases: TGCAGCGGCCGTGAACTAGCGGGAAGCTACAATGAGCAGTTCTTC.